This T cell receptor (beta chain) was sequenced in a study of Tregs in tolerant kidney transplant recipients. Study observations and caveats: This study did not directly address biological reproducibility. Nucleotide sequences could not be compared across some patients' samples due to primer changes.

V dropped 6 bases and J dropped 1; count of bases not matched to a gene: 16. The CDR3 spans 19 residues. Germline loops: CDR1 MDHEN, CDR2 SYDVKM. Clones were read by immunoSEQ multiplex PCR, and TCRdb kept only the in-frame ones, dropping some. The sample carries more than 60,000 clones, roughly 98% recorded once. This clone appeared once. The antigen remains undetermined. The sequences come from CD4+ T cells from blood, collected before the transplant. The source of this sequence is a human donor who received a combined kidney and bone marrow transplant. V is TRBV28 and J is TRBJ1-1, with 11 nucleotides matching TRBD1. The CDR3: CASSSGQGARDFWNTEAFF. In DNA, the CDR3 is TGTGCCAGCAGCTCCGGACAGGGGGCGAGAGATTTTTGGAACACTGAAGCTTTCTTT.